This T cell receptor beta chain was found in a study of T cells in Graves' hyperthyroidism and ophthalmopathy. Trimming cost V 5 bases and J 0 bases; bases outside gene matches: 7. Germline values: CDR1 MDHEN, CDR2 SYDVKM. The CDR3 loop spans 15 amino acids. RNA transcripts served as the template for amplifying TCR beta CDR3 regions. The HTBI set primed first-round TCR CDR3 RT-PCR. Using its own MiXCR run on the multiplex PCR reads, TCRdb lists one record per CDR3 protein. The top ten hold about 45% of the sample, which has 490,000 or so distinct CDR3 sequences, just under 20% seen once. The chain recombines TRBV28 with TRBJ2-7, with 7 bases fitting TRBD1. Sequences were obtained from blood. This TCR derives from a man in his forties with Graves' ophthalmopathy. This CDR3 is CASSATGSSSYEQYF. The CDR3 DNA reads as TGTGCCAGCAGTGCGACAGGGTCGAGCTCCTACGAGCAGTACTTC.